A selection of T cell receptor beta chains follows, all from one sample in a study of cytotoxic CD8 clonotypes in ibrutinib-treated CLL. Sequencing was performed with immunoSEQ multiplex PCR; in TCRdb, only in-frame clones are kept and a portion is missing. This sample has under 150,000 clones; around 90% occur once, and the top ten carry 11%. The specimen was PBMCs, collected after 12 months of ibrutinib treatment. These receptors came from a human donor with chronic lymphocytic leukemia. Each CDR3 is given with its conserved first and last residue. D genes are given only for firm matches. Size is stated for part of the rows, as once, few or many counts, or as a class when the clone is expanded.

V gene	clone size	J gene	D gene	CDR3 DNA	CDR3 protein
TRBV7-2	-	TRBJ2-7	-	TGTGCCAGCAGCCCTCGAGTGGCCTACGAGCAGTACTTC	CASSPRVAYEQYF
TRBV7-9	-	TRBJ2-1	TRBD2	TGTGCCAGCAGCTATCAACGCGGGAGCCTTCTCCAGTTCTTC	CASSYQRGSLLQFF
TRBV27	-	TRBJ2-7	TRBD1	TGTGCCAGCATAGACCGGGACAGGGGGCGGCAGTACTTC	CASIDRDRGRQYF
TRBV19	-	TRBJ2-7	-	TGTGCCAGTTCTTTTCTTGTTGGAGGGTCCGGCGAGCAGTACTTC	CASSFLVGGSGEQYF
TRBV11-3	-	TRBJ2-2	-	TGTGCCAGCAGCTTTCAGGGGCGAAACACCGGGGAGCTGTTTTTT	CASSFQGRNTGELFF
TRBV16	-	TRBJ1-5	-	TGTGCCAGCAGCCCGACAGATGTTGACAATCAGCCCCAGCATTTT	CASSPTDVDNQPQHF
TRBV19	-	TRBJ1-2	-	TGTGCCAGTAGTCCCGGTGGTTCTGGCTACACCTTC	CASSPGGSGYTF
TRBV7-3	-	TRBJ1-1	TRBD1	TGTGCCAGCAGCCCGAAGTCCGGGACAGCGAACACTGAAGCTTTCTTT	CASSPKSGTANTEAFF
TRBV19	once	TRBJ2-1	-	TGTGCCAGTAGCCGGATTGGGAGTGATGAGCAGTTCTTC	CASSRIGSDEQFF
TRBV5-1	-	TRBJ1-2	-	TGCGCCAGCAGCTTGAATCAGGGTGGCTACACCTTC	CASSLNQGGYTF
TRBV28	-	TRBJ2-7	TRBD2	TGTGCCAGCAGTCCGCTTTCCGGGACTAGCGTCGAGCAGTACTTC	CASSPLSGTSVEQYF
TRBV18	-	TRBJ1-1	-	TGTGCCAGCTCACCCTCCCGGGAGAACACTGAAGCTTTCTTT	CASSPSRENTEAFF
TRBV5-4	-	TRBJ1-1	-	TGTGCCAGCAGGAGGGGGACTGAAGCTTTCTTT	CASRRGTEAFF
TRBV19	-	TRBJ2-7	-	TGTGCCAGTAGTTGGGGGGACAGAGTCTCCTACGAGCAGTACTTC	CASSWGDRVSYEQYF
TRBV28	-	TRBJ2-2	-	TGTGCCAGCAGAGGGTACACCGGGGAGCTGTTTTTT	CASRGYTGELFF
TRBV7-6	-	TRBJ1-4	-	TGTGCCAGCAGCTTAACCCCTAATGAAAAACTGTTTTTT	CASSLTPNEKLFF
TRBV14	-	TRBJ1-4	-	TGTGCCAGCAGCCAAGATGGAGACGCCGTGAATGAAAAACTGTTTTTT	CASSQDGDAVNEKLFF
TRBV10-3	-	TRBJ2-1	-	TGTGCCATCAGTGAGAGGACTACTACCTACAATGAGCAGTTCTTC	CAISERTTTYNEQFF
TRBV6-5	once	TRBJ2-3	-	TGTGCCAGCAGTTTTATACCAATCCCCCCAGATACGCAGTATTTT	CASSFIPIPPDTQYF
TRBV7-2	-	TRBJ1-2	-	TGTGCCAGCAGCTCCTTTGGCCCATATGGCTACACCTTC	CASSSFGPYGYTF
TRBV18	-	TRBJ1-5	-	TGTGCCAGCTCACAATCAGGTAGCAATCAGCCCCAGCATTTT	CASSQSGSNQPQHF
TRBV27	-	TRBJ2-1	-	TGTGCCAGCTCAACCCTGGGAGCCGAGCAGTTCTTC	CASSTLGAEQFF
TRBV7-9	-	TRBJ2-2	-	TGTGCCAGCACCCCCACCGGCACAGAAGGCACCGGGGAGCTGTTTTTT	CASTPTGTEGTGELFF
TRBV29-1	-	TRBJ1-4	-	TGCAGCGTAGTAAGGGGGAATGAAAAACTGTTTTTT	CSVVRGNEKLFF
TRBV4-3	-	TRBJ2-7	-	TGCGCCAGCAGCCCTGGCCGAGGGGTTGGAACCTACGAGCAGTACTTC	CASSPGRGVGTYEQYF
TRBV11-1	-	TRBJ2-3	-	TGTGCCAGCAGCTCCACTCTTGGCAGGGACACAGATACGCAGTATTTT	CASSSTLGRDTDTQYF
TRBV7-3	-	TRBJ2-3	-	TGTGCCAGCAGCCCAAACACAGATACGCAGTATTTT	CASSPNTDTQYF
TRBV27	once	TRBJ2-1	TRBD2	TGTGCCAGCAGTCTACAAGGGTTAGCGGGAGTGGGCAATGAGCAGTTCTTC	CASSLQGLAGVGNEQFF
TRBV19	-	TRBJ1-1	-	TGTGCCAGTAGTGGCAACTTGGGGACTGAAGCTTTCTTT	CASSGNLGTEAFF
TRBV19	once	TRBJ1-5	-	TGTGCCAGTAGTATTATGCCCGTCGGCAATCAGCCCCAGCATTTT	CASSIMPVGNQPQHF
TRBV7-9	-	TRBJ2-5	-	TGTGCCAGCAGCTTAGAATTGGGGTCAGAAGAGACCCAGTACTTC	CASSLELGSEETQYF
TRBV28	-	TRBJ1-1	-	TGTGCCAGCAGTTCAAACCCACGGGAAGCTTTCTTT	CASSSNPREAFF
TRBV6-5	-	TRBJ2-5	-	TGTGCCAGCAGCCTTCACAGGGAGGAGACCCAGTACTTC	CASSLHREETQYF
TRBV6-6	-	TRBJ2-7	-	TGTGCCAGCACGACCGCAAGCTACGAGCAGTACTTC	CASTTASYEQYF
TRBV2	-	TRBJ2-2	-	TGTGCCAGCAGGTTCCAATTGGACACCGGGGAGCTGTTTTTT	CASRFQLDTGELFF
TRBV5-1	few	TRBJ1-2	-	TGCGCCAGCAGCCCAGGACAGCCTCAGGATGGCTACACCTTC	CASSPGQPQDGYTF
TRBV6-5	-	TRBJ1-3	TRBD1	TGTGCCAGCAGACGGGGACAGCACTCTGGAAACACCATATATTTT	CASRRGQHSGNTIYF
TRBV27	-	TRBJ2-5	TRBD2	TGTGCCAGCAGTCCCCTAGCGGGAGGAGGGCAGACCCAGTACTTC	CASSPLAGGGQTQYF
TRBV10-2	-	TRBJ1-1	-	TGCGCCAGCAGTGAGCCCTACAGGGAGGACACTGAAGCTTTCTTT	CASSEPYREDTEAFF
TRBV4-2	-	TRBJ2-7	TRBD2	TGTGCCAGCAGCGTCTCGGGGACTAGCAGTTACGAGCAGTACTTC	CASSVSGTSSYEQYF
TRBV27	-	TRBJ2-7	TRBD1	TGTGCCAGCAGGGATACAGGGGGAGAGCAGTACTTC	CASRDTGGEQYF
TRBV11-2	-	TRBJ1-2	-	TGTGCCAGCAGCTTACGGGGAGGGTCCTATGACGGCTACACCTTC	CASSLRGGSYDGYTF
TRBV4-3	-	TRBJ2-1	-	TGCGCCAGCAGCCAAGGCGTTGGGGACAATGAGCAGTTCTTC	CASSQGVGDNEQFF
TRBV9	-	TRBJ2-7	TRBD1	TGTGCCAGCAGCAAAGGACAGGGGCAAGGCTACGAGCAGTACTTC	CASSKGQGQGYEQYF
TRBV11-2	-	TRBJ2-1	-	TGTGCCAGCAGCTTTGCCTACAGGGAGCAGTTCTTC	CASSFAYREQFF
TRBV2	-	TRBJ1-2	-	TGTGCCAGCAACTTGGGGGGTGGTAACTATGGCTACACCTTC	CASNLGGGNYGYTF
TRBV29-1	-	TRBJ2-1	-	TGCAGCGCGACCGGGTATGGGAATGAGCAGTTCTTC	CSATGYGNEQFF
TRBV12-5	once	TRBJ2-1	TRBD2	TGTGCTAGTGGTTTGTCCCTGGCGGGGGGGCTAGCGGGAGTACCGAACTCCTACAATGAGCAGTTCTTC	CASGLSLAGGLAGVPNSYNEQFF